This T cell receptor (beta chain) came from a study of early T cells in non-severe SARS-CoV-2 infection. Each CDR3 protein is one row after TCRdb ran MiXCR on the 5' RACE reads. The sample lists under 50,000 distinct CDR3 sequences, 3.5% to 4.5% occurring once. This clonotype was seen ten or more times. The sequenced sample was whole blood. This clonotype was sampled from an adult who was a healthcare worker with PCR-confirmed SARS-CoV-2 infection or an uninfected control (not recorded which).

CDR3 nucleotide sequence: TGTGCCAGCAGCTCGTATTCCGGGACAGTTAACACAGATACGCAGTATTTT. It translates to CASSSYSGTVNTDTQYF. The V gene is TRBV5-4, the J gene TRBJ2-3; 7 nucleotides line up with TRBD1. Germline lookup yields CDR1 SGHNT and CDR2 YYREEE (reference sequence). CDR3 length: 17 amino acids. The ends lost 3 bases at V and 2 bases at J; junction bases unmatched: 12.